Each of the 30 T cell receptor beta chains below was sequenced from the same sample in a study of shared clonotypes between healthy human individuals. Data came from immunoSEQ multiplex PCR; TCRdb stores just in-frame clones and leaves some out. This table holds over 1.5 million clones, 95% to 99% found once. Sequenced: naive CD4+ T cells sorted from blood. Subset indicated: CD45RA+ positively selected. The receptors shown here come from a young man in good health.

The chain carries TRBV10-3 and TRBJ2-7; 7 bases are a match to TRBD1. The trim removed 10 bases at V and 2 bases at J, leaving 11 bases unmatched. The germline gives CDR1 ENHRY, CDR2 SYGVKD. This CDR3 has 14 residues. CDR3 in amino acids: CATSGKGAAYEQYF. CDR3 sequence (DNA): TGTGCCACCTCGGGCAAGGGGGCGGCCTACGAGCAGTACTTC.

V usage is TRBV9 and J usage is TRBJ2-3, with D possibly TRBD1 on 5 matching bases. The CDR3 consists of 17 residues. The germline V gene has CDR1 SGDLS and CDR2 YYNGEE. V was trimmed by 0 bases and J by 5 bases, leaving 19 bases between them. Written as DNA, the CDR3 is TGTGCCAGCAGCGTAGATCTTCCAGGGATGGTCCGAGATACGCAGTATTTT. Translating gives CASSVDLPGMVRDTQYF.

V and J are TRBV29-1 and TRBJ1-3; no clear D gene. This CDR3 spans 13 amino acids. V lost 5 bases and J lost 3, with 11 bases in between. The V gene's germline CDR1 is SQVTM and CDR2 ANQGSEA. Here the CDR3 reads CSVQGIDGNTIYF. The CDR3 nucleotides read TGCAGCGTTCAAGGAATCGATGGAAACACCATATATTTT.

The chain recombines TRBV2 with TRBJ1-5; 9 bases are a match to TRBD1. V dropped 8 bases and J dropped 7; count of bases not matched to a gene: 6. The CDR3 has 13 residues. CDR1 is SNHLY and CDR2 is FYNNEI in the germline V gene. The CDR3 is CASGGTGQQPQHF. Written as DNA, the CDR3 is TGTGCCAGCGGAGGGACAGGGCAACAGCCCCAGCATTTT.

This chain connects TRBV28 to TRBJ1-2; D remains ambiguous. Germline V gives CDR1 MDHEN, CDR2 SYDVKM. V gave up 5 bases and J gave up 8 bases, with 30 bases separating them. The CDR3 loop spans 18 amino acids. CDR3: CASSPPKHLAAPSWGYTF. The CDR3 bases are TGTGCCAGCAGTCCCCCAAAGCATCTAGCAGCGCCGTCCTGGGGCTACACCTTC.

Here the CDR3 reads CASKPAGSYNEQFF. In nucleotides, the CDR3 is TGTGCCAGCAAGCCAGCAGGCTCCTACAATGAGCAGTTCTTC. This chain links TRBV6-1 with TRBJ2-1; D uncertain. V was shortened by 7 bases and J by 0 bases, with 10 bases between the two germline ends. The CDR3 extends over 14 amino acids. Germline CDR1 MNHNS, CDR2 SASEGT.

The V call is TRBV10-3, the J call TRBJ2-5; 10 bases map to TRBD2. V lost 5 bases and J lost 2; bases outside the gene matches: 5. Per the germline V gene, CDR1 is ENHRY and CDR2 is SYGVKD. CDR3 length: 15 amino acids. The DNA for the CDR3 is TGTGCCATCAGTTTCCTAGCGGGGGAGCAAGAGACCCAGTACTTC. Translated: CAISFLAGEQETQYF.

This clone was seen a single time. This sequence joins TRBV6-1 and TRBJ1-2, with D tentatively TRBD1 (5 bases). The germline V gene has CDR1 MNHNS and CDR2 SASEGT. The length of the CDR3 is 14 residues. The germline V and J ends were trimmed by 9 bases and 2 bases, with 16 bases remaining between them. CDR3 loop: CASHSGGTNYGYTF. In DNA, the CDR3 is TGTGCCAGTCATTCGGGGGGTACCAACTATGGCTACACCTTC.

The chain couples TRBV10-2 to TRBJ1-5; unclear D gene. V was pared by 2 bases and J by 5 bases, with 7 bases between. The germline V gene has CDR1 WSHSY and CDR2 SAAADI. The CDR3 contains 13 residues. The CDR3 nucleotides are TGCGCCAGCAGTGAGACAGCCCATCAGCCCCAGCATTTT. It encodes CASSETAHQPQHF.

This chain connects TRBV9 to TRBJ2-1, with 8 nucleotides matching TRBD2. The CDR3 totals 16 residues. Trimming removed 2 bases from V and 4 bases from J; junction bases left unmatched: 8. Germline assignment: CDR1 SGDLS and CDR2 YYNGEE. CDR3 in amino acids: CASSVAREASYNEQFF. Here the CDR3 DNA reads TGTGCCAGCAGCGTGGCGCGGGAGGCCTCGTACAATGAGCAGTTCTTC.

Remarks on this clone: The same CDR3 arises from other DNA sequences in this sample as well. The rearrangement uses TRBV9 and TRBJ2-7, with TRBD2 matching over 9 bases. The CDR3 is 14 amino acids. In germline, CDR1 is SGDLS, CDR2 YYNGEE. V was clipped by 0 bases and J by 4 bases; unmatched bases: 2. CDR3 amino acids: CASSVGLAGYEQYF. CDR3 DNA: TGTGCCAGCAGCGTAGGCCTAGCGGGGTACGAGCAGTACTTC.

In DNA, the CDR3 is TGTGCCAGCAGTTGGGGACTAGCGGGAGGATTGAGCACCGGGGAGCTGTTTTTT. As protein: CASSWGLAGGLSTGELFF. V usage is TRBV28 and J usage is TRBJ2-2; 15 bases are shared with TRBD2. This CDR3 is 18 amino acids long. From germline, CDR1 is MDHEN and CDR2 SYDVKM. J lost 4 bases, V lost 4 bases, and 7 bases had no gene match.

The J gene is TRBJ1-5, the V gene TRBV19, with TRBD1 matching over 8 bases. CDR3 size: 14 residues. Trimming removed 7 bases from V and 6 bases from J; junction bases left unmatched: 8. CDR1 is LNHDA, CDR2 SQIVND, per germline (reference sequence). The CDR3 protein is CASTDRGGSQPQHF. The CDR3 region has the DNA TGTGCCAGTACCGACAGGGGCGGCAGTCAGCCCCAGCATTTT.

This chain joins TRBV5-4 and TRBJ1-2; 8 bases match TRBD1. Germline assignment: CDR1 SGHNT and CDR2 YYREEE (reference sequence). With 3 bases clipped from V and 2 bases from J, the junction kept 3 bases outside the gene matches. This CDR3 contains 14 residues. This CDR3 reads CASSWDRSNYGYTF. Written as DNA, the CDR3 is TGTGCCAGCAGCTGGGACAGGTCCAACTATGGCTACACCTTC.

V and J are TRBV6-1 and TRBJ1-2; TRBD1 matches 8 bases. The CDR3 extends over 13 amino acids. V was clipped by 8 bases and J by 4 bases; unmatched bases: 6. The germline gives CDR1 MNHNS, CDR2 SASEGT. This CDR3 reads CASRTGQGYGYTF. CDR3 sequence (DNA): TGTGCCAGCCGGACAGGGCAGGGCTATGGCTACACCTTC.

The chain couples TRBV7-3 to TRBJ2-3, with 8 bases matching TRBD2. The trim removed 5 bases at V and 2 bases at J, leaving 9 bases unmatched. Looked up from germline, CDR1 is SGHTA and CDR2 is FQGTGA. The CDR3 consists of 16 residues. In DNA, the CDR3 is TGTGCCAGCAGCCAAACTAGCGGCTACTCCACAGATACGCAGTATTTT. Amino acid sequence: CASSQTSGYSTDTQYF.

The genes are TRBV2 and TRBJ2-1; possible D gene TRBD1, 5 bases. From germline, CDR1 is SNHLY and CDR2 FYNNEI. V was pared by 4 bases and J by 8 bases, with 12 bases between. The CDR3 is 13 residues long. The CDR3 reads CASSVWGTDEQFF. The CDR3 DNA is TGTGCCAGCAGTGTCTGGGGCACCGATGAGCAGTTCTTC.

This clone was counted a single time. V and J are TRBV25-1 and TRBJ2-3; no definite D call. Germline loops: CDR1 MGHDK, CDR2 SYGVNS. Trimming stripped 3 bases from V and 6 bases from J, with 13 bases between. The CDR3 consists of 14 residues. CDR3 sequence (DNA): TGTGCCAGCAGTGAGCCAGGCGCCGTGGATACGCAGTATTTT. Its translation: CASSEPGAVDTQYF.

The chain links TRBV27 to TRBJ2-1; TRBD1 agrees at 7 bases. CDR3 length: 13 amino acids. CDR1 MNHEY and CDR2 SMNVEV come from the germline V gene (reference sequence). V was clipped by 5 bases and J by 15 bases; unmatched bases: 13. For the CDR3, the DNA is TGTGCCAGCAGTGCAACCGGACAGGTGGCCGGGTTCTTC. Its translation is CASSATGQVAGFF.

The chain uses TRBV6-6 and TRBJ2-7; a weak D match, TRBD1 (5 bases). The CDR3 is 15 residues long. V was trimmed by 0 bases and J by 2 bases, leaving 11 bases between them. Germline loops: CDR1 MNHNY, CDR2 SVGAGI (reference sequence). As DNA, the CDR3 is TGTGCCAGCAGTTACTCAGGGGTCAGTACCTACGAGCAGTACTTC. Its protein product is CASSYSGVSTYEQYF.

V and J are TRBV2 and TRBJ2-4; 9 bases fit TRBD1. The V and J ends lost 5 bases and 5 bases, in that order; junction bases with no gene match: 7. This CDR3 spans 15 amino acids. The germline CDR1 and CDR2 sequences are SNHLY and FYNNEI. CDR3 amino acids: CASSPLGQGQNIQYF. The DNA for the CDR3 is TGTGCCAGCAGTCCACTCGGACAGGGGCAAAACATTCAGTACTTC.

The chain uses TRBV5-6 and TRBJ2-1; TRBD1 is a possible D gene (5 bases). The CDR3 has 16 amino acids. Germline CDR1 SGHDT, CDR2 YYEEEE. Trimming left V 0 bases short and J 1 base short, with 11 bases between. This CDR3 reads CASSLALGVSYNEQFF. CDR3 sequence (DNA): TGTGCCAGCAGCTTGGCCCTAGGGGTGTCCTACAATGAGCAGTTCTTC.

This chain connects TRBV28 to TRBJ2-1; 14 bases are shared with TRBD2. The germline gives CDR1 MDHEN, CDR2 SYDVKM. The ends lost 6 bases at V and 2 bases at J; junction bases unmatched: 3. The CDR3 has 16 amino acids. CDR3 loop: CASRGLAGATYNEQFF. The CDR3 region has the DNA TGTGCCAGCAGGGGACTAGCGGGAGCCACCTACAATGAGCAGTTCTTC.

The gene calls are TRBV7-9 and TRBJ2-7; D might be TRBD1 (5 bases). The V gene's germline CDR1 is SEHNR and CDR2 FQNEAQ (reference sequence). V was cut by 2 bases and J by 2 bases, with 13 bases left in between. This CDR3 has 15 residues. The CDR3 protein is CASSLKGVGAYEQYF. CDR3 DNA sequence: TGTGCCAGCAGCTTAAAAGGGGTAGGGGCCTACGAGCAGTACTTC.

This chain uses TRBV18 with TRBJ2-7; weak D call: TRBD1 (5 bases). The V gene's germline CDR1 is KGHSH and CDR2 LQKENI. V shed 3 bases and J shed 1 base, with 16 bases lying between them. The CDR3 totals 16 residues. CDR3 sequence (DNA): TGTGCCAGCTCACCGAACCAGGGTATGAGTTCCTACGAGCAGTACTTC. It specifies CASSPNQGMSSYEQYF.

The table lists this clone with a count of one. The CDR3 protein is CASSQLLLVGEQYF. In DNA, the CDR3 is TGCGCCAGCAGCCAATTACTCCTGGTGGGCGAGCAGTACTTC. The V call is TRBV4-1, the J call TRBJ2-7; D unclear. Looked up from germline, CDR1 is MGHRA and CDR2 is YSYEKL. V lost 2 bases and J 6 bases, leaving 14 bases between the germline ends. The CDR3 length is 14 residues.

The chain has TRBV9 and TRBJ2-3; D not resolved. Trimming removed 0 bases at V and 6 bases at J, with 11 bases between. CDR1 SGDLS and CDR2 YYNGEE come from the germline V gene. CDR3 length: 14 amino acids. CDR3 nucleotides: TGTGCCAGCAGCGTAGTAACTAACGGTGATACGCAGTATTTT. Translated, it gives CASSVVTNGDTQYF.

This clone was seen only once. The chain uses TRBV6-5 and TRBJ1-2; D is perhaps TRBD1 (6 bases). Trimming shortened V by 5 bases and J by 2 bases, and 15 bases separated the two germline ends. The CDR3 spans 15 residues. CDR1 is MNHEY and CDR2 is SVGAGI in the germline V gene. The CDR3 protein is CASSPQGVKNYGYTF. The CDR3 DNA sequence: TGTGCCAGCAGTCCACAGGGTGTGAAAAACTATGGCTACACCTTC.

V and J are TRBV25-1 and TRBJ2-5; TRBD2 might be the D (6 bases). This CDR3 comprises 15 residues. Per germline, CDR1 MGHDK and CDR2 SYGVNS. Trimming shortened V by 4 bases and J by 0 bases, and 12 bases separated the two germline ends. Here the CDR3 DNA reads TGTGCCAGCAGTGTAGGAGGGATCTACCAAGAGACCCAGTACTTC. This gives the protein CASSVGGIYQETQYF.

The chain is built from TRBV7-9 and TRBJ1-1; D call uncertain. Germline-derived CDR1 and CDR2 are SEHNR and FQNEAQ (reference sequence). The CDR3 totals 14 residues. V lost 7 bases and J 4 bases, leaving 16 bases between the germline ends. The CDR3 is CASTKKGAGTEAFF. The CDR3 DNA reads TGTGCCAGCACGAAAAAGGGTGCCGGCACTGAAGCTTTCTTT.